The 11 T cell receptor beta chains below were found in one sample sequenced in a study of T cells in Graves' hyperthyroidism and ophthalmopathy. Authors of the study amplified TCR beta CDR3 regions from RNA transcripts. First-round RT-PCR targeting the TCR CDR3 was performed with the HTBI primer set. TCRdb re-called the multiplex PCR reads through MiXCR, storing one row per CDR3 protein. The repertoire includes fewer than 350,000 distinct CDR3 sequences, around 13% of them detected once, and 7.9% sits in the top ten. Sample: blood. These receptors all stem from a woman aged 40 to 55 with Graves' hyperthyroidism.

CDR3 DNA: TGTGCCAGCTGGACAGGGTCGTACAATCAGCCCCAGCATTTT. Its protein product is CASWTGSYNQPQHF. J is TRBJ1-5 and V is TRBV10-3; 8 bases map to TRBD1. The V gene end was trimmed by 10 bases and the J gene end by 3 bases; junction bases not matched to a gene: 8. The CDR3 has 14 amino acids. Germline V gene data show CDR1 as ENHRY and CDR2 as SYGVKD.

This clonotype was detected many times. The chain employs TRBV12-3 or TRBV12-4 and TRBJ1-4, with D possibly TRBD1 on 5 matching bases. V lost 2 bases and J 0 bases, leaving 13 bases between the germline ends. The CDR3 runs to 17 residues. The CDR3 nucleotides read TGTGCCAGCAGTTTAAGGGAGGACAAAACAACTAATGAAAAACTGTTTTTT. This translates into CASSLREDKTTNEKLFF.

The chain combines TRBV6-1 with TRBJ2-3; tentative D call: TRBD1 (6 bases). Trimming shortened V by 1 base and J by 4 bases, and 15 bases separated the two germline ends. Germline V gives CDR1 MNHNS, CDR2 SASEGT. The CDR3 runs to 16 residues. This CDR3 is CASSEGRGRRADTQYF. CDR3 bases: TGTGCCAGCAGTGAAGGAAGGGGGAGAAGGGCAGATACGCAGTATTTT.

The rearrangement uses TRBV6-1 and TRBJ1-3, with TRBD1 matching 9 bases. CDR1 and CDR2 (germline): MNHNS, SASEGT. CDR3 length: 15 residues. V lost 5 bases, J lost 2 bases, and 4 bases stayed unmatched. The CDR3 protein is CASSSQGAAGNTIYF. CDR3 nucleotides: TGTGCCAGCAGTTCACAGGGGGCGGCTGGAAACACCATATATTTT.

This clonotype was detected many times. V gene TRBV24-1 combines with J gene TRBJ2-3, with 7 bases identical to TRBD1. This CDR3 contains 14 residues. Germline lookup yields CDR1 KGHDR and CDR2 SFDVKD. The V segment lost 5 bases and the J segment 0 bases; nucleotides outside the gene matches: 1. CDR3 sequence (DNA): TGTGCCACCAGTGCGACAGGGAGCACAGATACGCAGTATTTT. Translating gives CATSATGSTDTQYF.

This clonotype was detected only a few times. The chain has TRBV20-1 and TRBJ2-2; weak D call: TRBD2 (5 bases). The CDR3 is made up of 16 amino acids. Per germline, CDR1 DFQATT and CDR2 SNEGSKA (reference sequence). Deletions cut 3 bases from V and 5 bases from J, with 19 bases between. CDR3 sequence: CSARAETGKGTGELFF. CDR3 DNA: TGCAGTGCTAGGGCGGAAACGGGAAAGGGAACCGGGGAGCTGTTTTTT.

This clonotype was seen at least ten times. The rearrangement uses TRBV2 and TRBJ1-5; 9 nucleotides agree with TRBD1. The CDR3 has 15 residues. V trimming: 8 bases; J trimming: 0 bases; junction bases outside the gene matches: 5. Germline V gene lookup returns CDR1 SNHLY and CDR2 FYNNEI. The DNA for the CDR3 is TGTGCCAGCGTTCGGGACAGGGATAGCAATCAGCCCCAGCATTTT. This gives the protein CASVRDRDSNQPQHF.

This clonotype has ten or more counts. Sequence at one end of the junction differs from germline and may be a read error. V and J are TRBV6-1 and TRBJ2-7, with 11 bases aligning to TRBD2. The germline CDR1 and CDR2 sequences are MNHNS and SASEGT. CDR3 length equals 13 residues. CDR3 region: CAGSVLAGVEQYF. CDR3 bases: TGTGCCGGCAGTGTACTAGCGGGAGTTGAGCAGTACTTC.

This chain joins TRBV19 and TRBJ2-4, with 9 bases matching TRBD1. The germline V gene encodes CDR1 LNHDA and CDR2 SQIVND (reference sequence). The CDR3 is 18 residues long. With 9 bases clipped from V and 2 bases from J, the junction kept 17 bases outside the gene matches. The CDR3 region is CASSPRGLDRGPKNIQYF. The DNA of the CDR3 is TGTGCCAGCTCGCCCAGGGGGTTGGACAGGGGCCCCAAAAACATTCAGTACTTC.

Turning to this clonotype: This may stem from a read error, because a much larger clone lies one nucleotide away. The J gene is TRBJ2-5, the V gene TRBV2; D may correspond to TRBD1 or TRBD2 (5 bases each). This CDR3 comprises 13 residues. Germline CDR1 reads SNHLY; CDR2 reads FYNNEI. CDR3 DNA: TGTGCCAGCTGCTGGGGGATGGAAGAGGCCCAGTACTTC. Encoded protein: CASCWGMEEAQYF.

This clonotype has a count of ten or more. J is TRBJ1-3 and V is TRBV7-2; 11 nucleotides agree with TRBD1. Germline values: CDR1 SGHTA, CDR2 FQGNSA. The CDR3 contains 16 residues. Germline trimming cut 3 bases from V and 4 bases from J; bases unmatched to any gene: 5. The CDR3 loop is CASSLGTGGTGNTIYF. The CDR3 region has the DNA TGTGCCAGCAGCTTGGGGACAGGGGGAACGGGAAACACCATATATTTT.